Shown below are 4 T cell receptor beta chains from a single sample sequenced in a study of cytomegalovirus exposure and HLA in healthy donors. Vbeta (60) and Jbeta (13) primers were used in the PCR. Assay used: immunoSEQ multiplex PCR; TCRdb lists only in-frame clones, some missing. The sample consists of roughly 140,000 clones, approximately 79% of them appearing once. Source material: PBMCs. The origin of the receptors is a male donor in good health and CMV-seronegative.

The CDR3 sequence is CASSSAGELFF. CDR3 coding DNA: TGTGCCAGTTCTTCGGCCGGGGAGCTGTTTTTT. The V call is TRBV19, the J call TRBJ2-2; no clear D gene. The CDR3 is made up of 11 amino acids. Germline CDR1 reads LNHDA; CDR2 reads SQIVND (reference sequence). V was pared by 8 bases and J by 6 bases, with 7 bases between.

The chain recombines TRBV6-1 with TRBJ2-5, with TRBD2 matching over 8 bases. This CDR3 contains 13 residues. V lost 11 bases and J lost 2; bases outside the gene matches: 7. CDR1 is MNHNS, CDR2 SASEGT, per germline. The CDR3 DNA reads TGTGCCGCGGCGGGGGGTCAACAAGAGACCCAGTACTTC. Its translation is CAAAGGQQETQYF.

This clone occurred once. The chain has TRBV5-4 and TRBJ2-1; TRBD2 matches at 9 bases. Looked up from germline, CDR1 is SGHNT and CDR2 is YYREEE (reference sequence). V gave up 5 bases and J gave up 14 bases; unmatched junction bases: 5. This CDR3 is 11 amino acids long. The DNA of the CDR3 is TGTGCCAGCAGTTTAGCGGGGGACAAGTTCTTC. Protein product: CASSLAGDKFF. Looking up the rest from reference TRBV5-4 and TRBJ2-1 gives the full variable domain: ETGVTQSPTHLIKTRGQQVTLRCSSQSGHNTVSWYQQALGQGPQFIFQYYREEENGRGNFPPRFSGLQFPNYSSELNVNALELDDSALYLCASSLAGDKFFGPGTRLTVL.

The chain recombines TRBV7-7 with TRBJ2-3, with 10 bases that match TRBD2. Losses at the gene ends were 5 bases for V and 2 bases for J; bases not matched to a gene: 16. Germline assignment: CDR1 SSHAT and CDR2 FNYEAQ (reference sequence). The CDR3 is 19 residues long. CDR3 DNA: TGTGCCAGCAGCCCAAGACTAGCGGGTCTTTCACTCTCCACAGATACGCAGTATTTT. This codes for CASSPRLAGLSLSTDTQYF.